This entry describes one T cell receptor beta chain. Its antigen is as yet unknown. This specimen belongs to a study of STAT5B mutations in CD4+ large granular lymphocyte leukemia. This CDR3 contains 14 residues. CDR1 MDHEN and CDR2 SYDVKM come from the germline V gene. V lost 5 bases and J lost 4; bases outside the gene matches: 7. Clones were read by immunoSEQ multiplex PCR, and TCRdb kept only the in-frame ones, dropping some. The repertoire holds more than 45,000 clones, with around 70% as singletons. Whole-study findings and limits: 8/27 top patient clones versus 2/35 control clones were TRBV06-family.

This receptor was obtained from a human donor in good health. The sequencing input was CD4+ T cells from blood buffy coats. The V gene is TRBV28, the J gene TRBJ1-1; 7 bases are shared with TRBD1. CDR3 sequence: CASSPGTALTEAFF. Here the CDR3 DNA reads TGTGCCAGCAGTCCAGGGACAGCCCTCACTGAAGCTTTCTTT.